The present entry profiles one TCR beta chain with its context. These data originate in a study of blood T cell repertoires in COVID-19. Overall study context: From the United States, Italy and Spain came samples of acute and convalescent COVID-19. The cDNA or gDNA used as material had been derived from T cells, B-cell-depleted T cells, or PBMCs.

Source study methods: The authors estimated nucleated cell counts from reference gene primer amplification. The data were produced by immunoSEQ multiplex PCR, yet TCRdb's version contains in-frame clones alone and is incomplete. The V and J calls and clone size come from that table; D and trimming were worked out from the DNA. The data show around 120,000 clones, with around 79% seen just once and 2% to 3% held by the top ten. V gave up 0 bases and J gave up 6 bases; unmatched junction bases: 2. This CDR3 has 15 residues. Germline V gene data show CDR1 as SGHRS and CDR2 as YFSETQ. Sequencing was carried out using peripheral blood. The TCR sequence derives from a man in his fifties with acute or convalescent COVID-19. V and J are TRBV5-1 and TRBJ2-1, with 11 bases fitting TRBD2. CDR3 protein: CASSLEGLAVNEQFF. CDR3 nucleotide sequence: TGCGCCAGCAGCTTGGAGGGACTAGCGGTCAATGAGCAGTTCTTC.